These 17 T cell receptor beta chains were all obtained from the same sample, sequenced in a study of T-cell memory formation after mild COVID-19. TCRdb recomputed calls from the 5' RACE reads with MiXCR, one row per CDR3 protein. The repertoire consists of around 110,000 distinct CDR3 sequences, with around an eighth occurring once and the leading ten covering about 39%. Source material: PBMCs or a T cell subset sorted from them (not recorded which). Receptors originate from a man aged 18 to 35 who had mild COVID-19 (a few samples of this study predate the infection). Cell type and time point are not known.

The genes are TRBV6-2 or TRBV6-3 and TRBJ2-1; maybe TRBD2 (7 bases). This CDR3 contains 15 residues. The germline CDR1 and CDR2 sequences are MNHEY and SVGEGT. Deletions cut 5 bases from V and 2 bases from J, with 13 bases between. For the CDR3, the DNA is TGTGCCAGCAGTCCGCTCGGGGGGCCCTACAATGAGCAGTTCTTC. Its protein is CASSPLGGPYNEQFF.

A few counts support this clonotype. V and J are TRBV7-2 and TRBJ2-5, with D possibly matching TRBD2 (6 bases). The V and J ends lost 4 bases and 2 bases respectively, with 14 bases between them. Germline V gene lookup returns CDR1 SGHTA and CDR2 FQGNSA. This CDR3 is built from 15 residues. The CDR3 sequence is CASSSAGTLQETQYF. CDR3 nucleotides: TGTGCCAGCAGCTCGGCGGGGACCTTACAAGAGACCCAGTACTTC. The full variable domain, with the rest looked up from reference TRBV7-2 and TRBJ2-5, is GAGVSQSPSNKVTEKGKDVELRCDPISGHTALYWYRQSLGQGLEFLIYFQGNSAPDKSGLPSDRFSAERTGGSVSTLTIQRTQQEDSAVYLCASSSAGTLQETQYFGPGTRLLVL.

This clonotype appeared a few times. V usage is TRBV11-2 and J usage is TRBJ2-7; D might be TRBD2 (5 bases). This CDR3 is 12 amino acids long. V dropped 4 bases and J dropped 3 bases, with 7 bases sitting between them. Germline CDR1 and CDR2: SGHAT and FQNNGV. The CDR3 DNA follows: TGTGCCAGCAGCTCCCGGGACTACGAGCAGTACGTC. Its translation is CASSSRDYEQYV.

The chain carries TRBV3-1 and TRBJ2-2, with 10 bases that match TRBD2. Germline-derived CDR1 and CDR2 are LGHDT and YNNKEL (reference sequence). Trimming took 1 base from V and 1 from J; bases not matched to a gene: 6. The CDR3 has 18 residues. CDR3 sequence reads: CASSQVLWTSGNTGELFF. The CDR3 DNA follows: TGTGCCAGCAGCCAAGTCCTTTGGACTAGCGGGAACACCGGGGAGCTGTTTTTT.

The chain joins TRBV7-2 to TRBJ2-7; D is uncertain. The germline V gene has CDR1 SGHTA and CDR2 FQGNSA. V lost 1 base to trimming and J lost 4 bases, with 8 bases between them. CDR3 length: 13 amino acids. The CDR3 sequence: CASSLVELYEQYF. The CDR3 DNA reads TGTGCCAGCAGCTTAGTGGAGCTTTACGAGCAGTACTTC.

There are a few counts of this clonotype. This rearrangement joins TRBV7-9 to TRBJ2-5, with 7 bases lining up with TRBD1. Trimming at V came to 7 bases and at J to 2 bases, leaving 4 bases not matched to a gene. Germline CDR1 reads SEHNR; CDR2 reads FQNEAQ (reference sequence). The CDR3 totals 13 residues. The CDR3 nucleotides are TGTGCCAGCAACACAGGGGCGCAAGAGACCCAGTACTTC. The encoded protein is CASNTGAQETQYF.

This clonotype was found many times. The chain couples TRBV6-2 or TRBV6-3 to TRBJ2-1, with D perhaps matching TRBD2 (5 bases). CDR1 and CDR2 from the germline V gene are MNHEY and SVGEGT. V was trimmed by 8 bases and J by 10 bases, leaving 12 bases between them. The CDR3 extends over 11 amino acids. The DNA of the CDR3 is TGTGCCAGCCTCGGGGTGGGGGAGCAGTTCTTC. This sequence encodes CASLGVGEQFF.

This clonotype occurred a few times. The chain recombines TRBV4-3 with TRBJ1-5; no firm D call. V was pared by 0 bases and J by 0 bases, with 15 bases between. CDR3 length equals 18 residues. The germline V gene has CDR1 LGHNA and CDR2 YSLEER. As DNA, the CDR3 is TGCGCCAGCAGCCAAGAGTATGGAGAACCTTATAGCAATCAGCCCCAGCATTTT. Translated: CASSQEYGEPYSNQPQHF.

The chain has TRBV3-1 and TRBJ2-7, with a weak D call TRBD2 (5 bases). There are 12 residues in the CDR3. The ends were cut back, 1 base at V and 7 bases at J, with 8 bases in the middle. CDR1 and CDR2 (germline): LGHDT, YNNKEL (reference sequence). CDR3 in DNA: TGTGCCAGCAGCCAAGGTTCGGGGGAGCAGTACTTC. This sequence encodes CASSQGSGEQYF.

This clonotype was seen a few times. The chain joins TRBV4-1 to TRBJ2-1; D might be TRBD1 (6 bases). Per the germline V gene, CDR1 is MGHRA and CDR2 is YSYEKL. Between the trimmed V and J ends, which lost 7 bases and 1 base, there was a span of 14 bases. CDR3 length: 15 residues. CDR3 DNA: TGCGCCAGCATATCGCGGCAGGGGTCCTACAATGAGCAGTTCTTC. Translating gives CASISRQGSYNEQFF.

The chain carries TRBV28 and TRBJ2-7; tentatively, D is TRBD1 (5 bases). The CDR3 spans 13 residues. CDR1 and CDR2 (germline): MDHEN, SYDVKM. Trimming pared 4 bases from V and 4 bases from J, leaving 11 bases between. DNA for the CDR3: TGTGCCAGCAGTTCGGGCAGGGAATACGAGCAGTACGTC. Translated, it gives CASSSGREYEQYV.

The chain is built from TRBV20-1 and TRBJ1-6; no clear D gene. Germline V gene data show CDR1 as DFQATT and CDR2 as SNEGSKA (reference sequence). V lost 3 bases to trimming and J lost 0 bases, with 9 bases between them. The CDR3 contains 15 residues. This chain's CDR3 is CSARDPGSYNSPLHF. In DNA form, the CDR3 reads TGCAGTGCTAGGGACCCAGGCTCCTATAATTCACCCCTCCACTTT.

This chain links TRBV6-6 with TRBJ2-3; TRBD2 agrees at 14 bases. Germline V gives CDR1 MNHNY, CDR2 SVGAGI (reference sequence). The CDR3 consists of 18 residues. V gave up 4 bases and J gave up 3 bases; unmatched junction bases: 9. The CDR3 nucleotides read TGTGCCAGCAGTTCGACTAGCGGGGGGGCCGGCGGAACAGATACGCAGTATTTT. Translation gives CASSSTSGGAGGTDTQYF.

This chain joins TRBV12-3 or TRBV12-4 and TRBJ2-1; TRBD1 aligns across 10 bases. The J segment lost 8 bases and the V segment lost 6 bases, leaving 4 bases of the junction unmatched. The CDR3 has 13 amino acids. CDR3 loop: CASSRQGADEQFF. The CDR3 DNA reads as TGTGCCAGCAGCCGACAGGGGGCCGATGAGCAGTTCTTC.

In DNA, the CDR3 is TGTGCCAGCAGTTTTCTCCCCCCAGGGGGGGGCGAAAGCTATGGCTACACCTTC. As protein: CASSFLPPGGGESYGYTF. The V call is TRBV27, the J call TRBJ1-2, with 7 bases matching TRBD1. Germline V gene sequence: CDR1 MNHEY, CDR2 SMNVEV (reference sequence). This CDR3 spans 18 amino acids. The V gene end was trimmed by 3 bases and the J gene end by 4 bases; junction bases not matched to a gene: 17.

This clonotype was seen many times. The V call is TRBV5-1, the J call TRBJ2-7; D is perhaps TRBD2 (6 bases). This CDR3 has 14 amino acids. Germline V lookup: CDR1 SGHRS, CDR2 YFSETQ. V was shortened by 0 bases and J by 2 bases, with 9 bases between the two germline ends. Written as DNA, the CDR3 is TGCGCCAGCAGCTTGGGATGGGGGGCCTACGAGCAGTACTTC. Protein sequence: CASSLGWGAYEQYF.

The sample holds many counts of this clonotype. V usage is TRBV4-1 and J usage is TRBJ2-1; D not resolved. Germline CDR1 reads MGHRA; CDR2 reads YSYEKL. V lost 10 bases and J lost 5, with 15 bases in between. The CDR3 contains 13 residues. The DNA for the CDR3 is TGCGCCACCAATGGGCCTCAGAACAATGAGCAGTTCTTC. Translated, it gives CATNGPQNNEQFF.